Presented here are 3 T cell receptor beta chains from one specimen sequenced in a study of blood T cell repertoires in COVID-19. Assay used: immunoSEQ multiplex PCR; TCRdb lists only in-frame clones, some missing. The sample shows 200,000 to 300,000 clones, around 88% of them seen only once. Sequencing used PBMCs or T cells enriched from blood (not recorded which). All receptors come from a woman aged 40 to 55 with acute COVID-19.

The rearrangement uses TRBV2 and TRBJ2-1; 13 nucleotides line up with TRBD2. The length of the CDR3 is 15 residues. V was clipped by 7 bases and J by 10 bases; unmatched bases: 10. Germline CDR1 reads SNHLY; CDR2 reads FYNNEI. The CDR3 loop is CASTEVGTSGTEQFF. The DNA for the CDR3 is TGTGCCAGCACCGAAGTCGGGACTAGCGGGACAGAGCAGTTCTTC. Full variable domain (rest looked up from reference TRBV2 and TRBJ2-1): EPEVTQTPSHQVTQMGQEVILRCVPISNHLYFYWYRQILGQKVEFLVSFYNNEISEKSEIFDDQFSVERPDGSNFTLKIRSTKLEDSAMYFCASTEVGTSGTEQFFGPGTRLTVL.

V and J are TRBV2 and TRBJ1-2, with 7 positions matching TRBD1. The CDR3 spans 15 residues. Trimming took 6 bases from V and 2 from J; bases not matched to a gene: 9. CDR1 SNHLY and CDR2 FYNNEI come from the germline V gene. The CDR3 is CASSSDRAVNYGYTF. In DNA, the CDR3 is TGTGCCAGCAGCTCTGACAGGGCGGTGAACTATGGCTACACCTTC.

The CDR3 region has the DNA TGCGCCAGCAGCTTGGGTGCGACCGGGACTAGAGCGGGCAATGAGCAGTTCTTC. This translates into CASSLGATGTRAGNEQFF. The chain employs TRBV5-1 and TRBJ2-1; 8 bases fit TRBD2. The CDR3 has 18 amino acids. V trimming: 0 bases; J trimming: 6 bases; junction bases outside the gene matches: 14. Germline values: CDR1 SGHRS, CDR2 YFSETQ. The full variable domain, its missing parts supplied by reference TRBV5-1 and TRBJ2-1, is KAGVTQTPRYLIKTRGQQVTLSCSPISGHRSVSWYQQTPGQGLQFLFEYFSETQRNKGNFPGRFSGRQFSNSRSEMNVSTLELGDSALYLCASSLGATGTRAGNEQFFGPGTRLTVL.